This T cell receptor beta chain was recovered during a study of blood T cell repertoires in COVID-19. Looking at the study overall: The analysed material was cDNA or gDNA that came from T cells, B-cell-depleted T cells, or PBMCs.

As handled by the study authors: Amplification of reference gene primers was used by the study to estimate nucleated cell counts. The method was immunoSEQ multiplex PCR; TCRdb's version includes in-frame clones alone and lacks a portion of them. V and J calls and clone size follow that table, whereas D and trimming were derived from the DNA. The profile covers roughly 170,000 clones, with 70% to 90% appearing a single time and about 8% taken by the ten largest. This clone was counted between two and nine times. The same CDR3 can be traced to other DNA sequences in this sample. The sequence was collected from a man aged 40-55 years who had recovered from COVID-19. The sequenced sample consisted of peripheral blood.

The CDR3 is CASSILKGGAFF. The CDR3 DNA sequence: TGTGCCAGTAGTATCCTAAAAGGGGGAGCTTTCTTT. This sequence joins TRBV19 and TRBJ1-1; maybe TRBD1 (6 bases). Germline V gives CDR1 LNHDA, CDR2 SQIVND (reference sequence). This CDR3 has 12 amino acids. The V and J ends lost 3 bases and 10 bases respectively, with 12 bases between them.